This TCR beta chain was captured in a study of cytomegalovirus exposure and HLA in healthy donors. Study-wide points: In vitro, a few CMV-associated chains proved specific for CMV antigens.

The junction had 9 bases not matched to a gene; V was cut back by 0 bases and J by 6 bases. Germline loops: CDR1 MGHRA, CDR2 YSYEKL. The CDR3 is 16 amino acids. Primers included in the PCR were 60 Vbeta and 13 Jbeta primers. Only in-frame clones appear in the TCRdb table, and some are missing; sequencing was by immunoSEQ multiplex PCR. This sample has about 230,000 clones; 77% occur once, and the top ten carry 2.7%. About this clone itself: Antigen: not known.

Specimen: PBMCs. The sequence was collected from a woman aged 60 to 75 in good health and CMV-seropositive. J is TRBJ2-7 and V is TRBV4-1; 9 nucleotides align to TRBD2. The CDR3 is CASSQDPASGIGEQYF. In nucleotides, the CDR3 is TGCGCCAGCAGCCAAGATCCCGCTAGCGGGATTGGCGAGCAGTACTTC.